Many counts were recorded for the clone carrying this T cell receptor beta chain. Its specificity is not known. CDR1 is MNHEY and CDR2 is SMNVEV in the germline V gene (reference sequence). Trimming removed 5 bases at V and 4 bases at J, with 12 bases between. CDR3 length equals 13 residues. TCRdb recomputed calls from the RT-PCR reads with MiXCR, one row per CDR3 protein. The repertoire holds over 150,000 distinct CDR3 sequences, with approximately 15% as singletons. The data are from a study of response to subunit inactivated influenza vaccine. Whole-study findings and limits: The authors put forward the suggestion that each seasonal influenza vaccination may bring in only a limited number of new T cells.

The TCR sequence derives from a man aged 50 to 59 who received an inactivated influenza vaccine. The chain links TRBV27 to TRBJ2-7; TRBD1 might be the D (6 bases). The source was CD8+ T cells sorted from PBMCs, collected about 5 days after vaccination. The CDR3 loop is CASSPTTGYEQYF. The DNA of the CDR3 is TGTGCCAGCAGTCCAACGACAGGTTACGAGCAGTACTTC.